The 9 T cell receptor beta chains presented below share a single source sample, sequenced in a study of identifying expanded T cells in peripheral blood. This table comes from immunoSEQ multiplex PCR, and its TCRdb copy is limited to in-frame clones, with some not included. Of 75,000 to 100,000 clones listed, about 89% are singletons. Specimen: blood. These receptors were collected from a person aged 18-70 years in good health.

V gene TRBV11-2 combines with J gene TRBJ2-3, with TRBD1 matching over 7 bases. Losses at the gene ends were 1 base for V and 11 bases for J; bases not matched to a gene: 6. The V gene's germline CDR1 is SGHAT and CDR2 FQNNGV. This CDR3 is 13 amino acids long. The CDR3 protein is CASSLVVDRVQYF. The CDR3 DNA sequence: TGTGCCAGCAGCTTAGTAGTCGACAGGGTGCAGTATTTT.

This clone was detected only once. The rearrangement links TRBV9 to TRBJ1-1; unclear D gene. The germline V gene encodes CDR1 SGDLS and CDR2 YYNGEE. This CDR3 is built from 16 residues. V was pared by 0 bases and J by 4 bases, with 16 bases between. CDR3 residues: CASSVVGAGPPTEAFF. CDR3 bases: TGTGCCAGCAGCGTAGTAGGCGCAGGACCCCCCACTGAAGCTTTCTTT.

The chain uses TRBV6-5 and TRBJ2-2, with 9 bases fitting TRBD2. CDR3 length equals 14 residues. Germline V lookup: CDR1 MNHEY, CDR2 SVGAGI. With V trimmed by 7 bases and J by 9 bases, 9 bases remained unmatched. The CDR3 spells CASIGLATLWELFF. Here the CDR3 DNA reads TGTGCCAGCATAGGACTAGCGACGTTATGGGAGCTGTTTTTT.

The chain employs TRBV5-4 and TRBJ1-2, with D possibly being TRBD1 (6 bases). Trimming stripped 0 bases from V and 4 bases from J, with 10 bases between. CDR1 is SGHNT and CDR2 is YYREEE in the germline V gene (reference sequence). The CDR3 consists of 14 residues. This CDR3 reads CASSLVGGSYGYTF. In nucleotides, the CDR3 is TGTGCCAGCAGCTTGGTAGGGGGAAGCTATGGCTACACCTTC. The complete variable domain, with remaining parts taken from reference TRBV5-4 and TRBJ1-2, reads ETGVTQSPTHLIKTRGQQVTLRCSSQSGHNTVSWYQQALGQGPQFIFQYYREEENGRGNFPPRFSGLQFPNYSSELNVNALELDDSALYLCASSLVGGSYGYTFGSGTRLTVV.

Only one count was recorded for this clone. This rearrangement joins TRBV19 to TRBJ1-1, with TRBD1 identical over 7 bases. Germline V gene lookup returns CDR1 LNHDA and CDR2 SQIVND (reference sequence). Trimming took 9 bases from V and 0 from J; bases not matched to a gene: 7. The length of the CDR3 is 14 residues. CDR3 coding DNA: TGTGCCAGCCGTACAGGGGTCATGAACACTGAAGCTTTCTTT. This codes for CASRTGVMNTEAFF.

In this sample, this clone turned up a few times. This chain links TRBV2 with TRBJ2-1; a possible D gene is TRBD1 (6 bases). CDR1 and CDR2 from the germline V gene are SNHLY and FYNNEI. V lost 5 bases, J lost 9 bases, and 14 bases lay in between. CDR3 length equals 13 residues. CDR3 residues: CASSPGLGAEQFF. As DNA, the CDR3 is TGTGCCAGCAGTCCAGGATTGGGGGCTGAGCAGTTCTTC.

This clone was counted a single time. The J gene is TRBJ1-5, the V gene TRBV28; tentatively, D is TRBD1 (5 bases). Germline assignment: CDR1 MDHEN and CDR2 SYDVKM. The CDR3 sequence is 15 residues long. V was trimmed by 5 bases and J by 5 bases, leaving 16 bases between them. This CDR3 is CASSRGPRGDQPQHF. CDR3 bases: TGTGCCAGCAGTAGGGGTCCCCGGGGGGATCAGCCCCAGCATTTT. The full variable domain, with the rest looked up from reference TRBV28 and TRBJ1-5, is DVKVTQSSRYLVKRTGEKVFLECVQDMDHENMFWYRQDPGLGLRLIYFSYDVKMKEKGDIPEGYSVSREKKERFSLILESASTNQTSMYLCASSRGPRGDQPQHFGDGTRLSIL.

This rearrangement joins TRBV2 to TRBJ2-5; 9 positions match TRBD2. The CDR3 sequence is 14 residues long. Trimming at V came to 2 bases and at J to 4 bases, leaving 2 bases not matched to a gene. Germline CDR1 and CDR2: SNHLY and FYNNEI. CDR3 region: CASSELAGRETQYF. The CDR3, as DNA: TGTGCCAGCAGTGAACTAGCGGGGAGAGAGACCCAGTACTTC.

This sequence joins TRBV5-4 and TRBJ2-2; 7 bases are a match to TRBD1. This CDR3 spans 16 amino acids. CDR1 and CDR2 from the germline V gene are SGHNT and YYREEE (reference sequence). V shed 4 bases, J shed 4 bases, and the junction held 10 bases outside the gene matches. CDR3 residues: CASSLHIRQGTGELFF. The DNA of the CDR3 is TGTGCCAGCAGCCTACACATACGACAGGGCACCGGGGAGCTGTTTTTT.